The 18 T cell receptor beta chains below come from one sample, sequenced in a study of T-cell reconstitution after alpha-beta-depleted transplantation in children. Unique molecular identifiers were incorporated into the prepared TCRbeta library. From the PCR reads, TCRdb called clonotypes with MiXCR, one entry per CDR3 protein. The sample lists roughly 200,000 distinct CDR3 sequences; 8% to 10% were seen once. Source: PBMCs from the stem cell graft donor, taken from the stem cell graft. These receptors originate from a human donor who donated a stem cell graft to a child with acute lymphoblastic leukemia.

V is TRBV9 and J is TRBJ2-7, with 8 bases identical to TRBD2. There are 16 residues in the CDR3. The germline V gene encodes CDR1 SGDLS and CDR2 YYNGEE. V was pared by 4 bases and J by 4 bases, with 13 bases of the junction left unmatched. Written as DNA, the CDR3 is TGTGCCAGCAGCAAAGGGGGACTAGGTTTTGATTACGAGCAGTACTTC. As protein: CASSKGGLGFDYEQYF.

This clonotype showed up many times. The chain is built from TRBV6-1 and TRBJ2-7, with D maybe TRBD1 (5 bases). This CDR3 has 14 residues. The V end lost 7 bases, the J end lost 3 bases, and 16 bases lay between the germline ends. CDR1 and CDR2 (germline): MNHNS, SASEGT. CDR3 residues: CASTRKGRSYEQYF. CDR3 nucleotide sequence: TGTGCCAGCACCCGGAAGGGGCGCAGCTACGAGCAGTACTTC.

The chain has TRBV29-1 and TRBJ1-1; 8 bases are shared with TRBD1. The germline V gene has CDR1 SQVTM and CDR2 ANQGSEA. After removal of 4 bases from V and 1 base from J, the junction contained 5 bases not matched to a gene. The length of the CDR3 is 14 residues. The CDR3 DNA follows: TGCAGCGTTGGCCCCGGGACAGGGAACACTGAAGCTTTCTTT. Protein sequence: CSVGPGTGNTEAFF.

The chain recombines TRBV20-1 with TRBJ1-4; D not resolved. Germline-derived CDR1 and CDR2 are DFQATT and SNEGSKA (reference sequence). The V and J ends lost 2 bases and 3 bases respectively, with 16 bases between them. The CDR3 runs to 16 residues. DNA for the CDR3: TGCAGTGCTAGAAGCGGGTTTACAGAAGCTAATGAAAAACTGTTTTTT. As protein: CSARSGFTEANEKLFF.

This clonotype appeared many times. The gene calls are TRBV5-1 and TRBJ2-5; TRBD1 matches 9 bases. The trim removed 4 bases at V and 2 bases at J, leaving 3 bases unmatched. The CDR3 totals 14 residues. Germline V gene sequence: CDR1 SGHRS, CDR2 YFSETQ. CDR3 residues: CASSVDRGQETQYF. CDR3 bases: TGCGCCAGCAGCGTGGACAGGGGACAAGAGACCCAGTACTTC.

The V call is TRBV7-9, the J call TRBJ2-4; TRBD1 matches 8 bases. This CDR3 has 12 amino acids. Per germline, CDR1 SEHNR and CDR2 FQNEAQ (reference sequence). Trimming took 8 bases from V and 5 from J; bases not matched to a gene: 2. The CDR3 coding sequence is TGTGCCAGCTCGGGACAGGAAAACATTCAGTACTTC. This encodes CASSGQENIQYF.

In its sample, this clonotype was seen a few times. The chain carries TRBV9 and TRBJ1-2, with D perhaps matching TRBD1 (6 bases). The V gene's germline CDR1 is SGDLS and CDR2 YYNGEE. This CDR3 region has 16 residues. V gave up 0 bases and J gave up 7 bases, with 19 bases separating them. The CDR3 reads CASSVGSEVRGSGYTF. In nucleotides, the CDR3 is TGTGCCAGCAGCGTAGGGTCTGAGGTCAGGGGAAGTGGCTACACCTTC.

This clonotype was observed a handful of times. The rearrangement links TRBV20-1 to TRBJ2-1; D is possibly TRBD2 (6 bases). The germline V gene encodes CDR1 DFQATT and CDR2 SNEGSKA (reference sequence). CDR3 size: 12 residues. Trimming pared 2 bases from V and 15 bases from J, leaving 17 bases between. The CDR3 DNA sequence: TGCAGTGCTAGACCTGGTGGAGGGGATGGGTTCTTC. This gives the protein CSARPGGGDGFF.

This clonotype was recorded a few times. The V and J genes are TRBV20-1 and TRBJ2-5; D ambiguous. The germline V gene encodes CDR1 DFQATT and CDR2 SNEGSKA (reference sequence). With 0 bases removed from V and 1 base from J, the gap between germline ends came to 9 bases. This CDR3 comprises 14 residues. This chain's CDR3 is CSAREWAAQETQYF. CDR3 DNA: TGCAGTGCTAGAGAGTGGGCAGCCCAAGAGACCCAGTACTTC.

This clonotype was found a few times. This rearrangement joins TRBV5-1 to TRBJ1-2, with a weak D call TRBD1 (5 bases). V lost 0 bases to trimming and J lost 4 bases, with 10 bases between them. CDR1 is SGHRS, CDR2 YFSETQ, per germline. This CDR3 is built from 14 residues. The CDR3: CASSLVDISYGYTF. DNA for the CDR3: TGCGCCAGCAGCTTGGTGGACATCTCCTATGGCTACACCTTC. Variable domain in full (rest from reference TRBV5-1 and TRBJ1-2): KAGVTQTPRYLIKTRGQQVTLSCSPISGHRSVSWYQQTPGQGLQFLFEYFSETQRNKGNFPGRFSGRQFSNSRSEMNVSTLELGDSALYLCASSLVDISYGYTFGSGTRLTVV.

The table lists this clonotype with many counts. V is TRBV5-1 and J is TRBJ2-7; 7 nucleotides agree with TRBD2. V was pared by 0 bases and J by 0 bases, with 3 bases of the junction left unmatched. The CDR3 contains 15 residues. Per germline, CDR1 SGHRS and CDR2 YFSETQ. CDR3 nucleotides: TGCGCCAGCAGCTTGGCCTGGGGGGGCTCCTACGAGCAGTACTTC. This encodes CASSLAWGGSYEQYF.

The V gene is TRBV27, the J gene TRBJ2-7; 8 nucleotides align to TRBD1. The CDR3 runs 14 residues. J lost 2 bases, V lost 5 bases, and 5 bases had no gene match. Germline lookup yields CDR1 MNHEY and CDR2 SMNVEV (reference sequence). CDR3 in amino acids: CASSGQGPAYEQYF. For the CDR3, the DNA is TGTGCCAGCAGTGGACAGGGTCCTGCCTACGAGCAGTACTTC.

This clonotype was found many times. In DNA form, the CDR3 reads TGCAGTGCAAGACTAGCGGGGGGGACAGATACGCAGTATTTT. It codes for CSARLAGGTDTQYF. This chain joins TRBV20-1 and TRBJ2-3; 14 nucleotides agree with TRBD2. The CDR3 has 14 residues. Trimming cost V 6 bases and J 3 bases; bases outside gene matches: 2. Germline V CDR1 and CDR2: DFQATT, SNEGSKA (reference sequence).

The chain recombines TRBV14 with TRBJ1-2, with D possibly matching TRBD1 (5 bases). CDR3 size: 13 residues. From germline, CDR1 is SGHDN and CDR2 FVKESK. Trimming removed 0 bases at V and 8 bases at J, with 10 bases between. The CDR3 DNA is TGTGCCAGCAGCCAAGACGAGGGGCCGGGCTACACCTTC. It codes for CASSQDEGPGYTF.

The rearrangement uses TRBV27 and TRBJ1-2, with no clear D. Trimming pared 0 bases from V and 6 bases from J, leaving 11 bases between. Germline V gives CDR1 MNHEY, CDR2 SMNVEV (reference sequence). The CDR3 runs to 14 residues. CDR3 region: CASSLSFQTHGYTF. CDR3 DNA: TGTGCCAGCAGTTTATCCTTCCAAACCCATGGCTACACCTTC.

This clonotype has ten or more counts. The gene calls are TRBV5-1 and TRBJ2-1, with a weak D call TRBD1 (5 bases). Germline V gene lookup returns CDR1 SGHRS and CDR2 YFSETQ. This CDR3 is 15 amino acids long. V was shortened by 7 bases and J by 5 bases, with 19 bases between the two germline ends. In nucleotides, the CDR3 is TGCGCCAGCGTCGCAGGGTACCTGCTTGACAATGAGCAGTTCTTC. Translation gives CASVAGYLLDNEQFF.

This clonotype was detected ten times or more. The V and J genes are TRBV7-2 and TRBJ2-7, with D maybe TRBD2 (5 bases). Germline loops: CDR1 SGHTA, CDR2 FQGNSA. The germline V and J ends were trimmed by 0 bases and 2 bases, with 11 bases remaining between them. CDR3 length equals 15 residues. This CDR3 is CASSLALGVPYEQYF. DNA of the CDR3: TGTGCCAGCAGCTTAGCGCTCGGGGTACCCTACGAGCAGTACTTC.

V is TRBV10-3 and J is TRBJ1-1, with D uncertain. V was cut by 6 bases and J by 4 bases, with 9 bases left in between. Per germline, CDR1 ENHRY and CDR2 SYGVKD. This CDR3 is built from 12 residues. The CDR3 loop reads CAISETGTEAFF. The CDR3 nucleotides read TGTGCCATCAGCGAGACCGGCACTGAAGCTTTCTTT.